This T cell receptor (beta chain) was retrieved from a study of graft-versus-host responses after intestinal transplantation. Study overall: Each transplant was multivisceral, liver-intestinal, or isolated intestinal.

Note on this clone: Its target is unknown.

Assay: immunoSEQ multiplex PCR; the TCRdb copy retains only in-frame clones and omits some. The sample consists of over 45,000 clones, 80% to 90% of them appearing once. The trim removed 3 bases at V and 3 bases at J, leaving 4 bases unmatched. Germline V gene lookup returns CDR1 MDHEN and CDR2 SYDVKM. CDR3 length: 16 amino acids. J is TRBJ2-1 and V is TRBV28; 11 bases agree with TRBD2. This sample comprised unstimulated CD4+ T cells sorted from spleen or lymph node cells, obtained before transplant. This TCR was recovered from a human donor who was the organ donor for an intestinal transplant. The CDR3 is CASSFGLAGDYNEQFF. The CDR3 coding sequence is TGTGCCAGCAGTTTTGGACTAGCGGGCGACTACAATGAGCAGTTCTTC.